The 10 T cell receptor beta chains given below trace back to one sample, sequenced in a study of tumor-infiltrating lymphocytes in primary liver carcinoma. Constant-region priming of roughly 0.45 ug total RNA yielded TCR beta cDNA. ARM-PCR was slightly modified, and three nested multiplex PCR rounds with it gave rise to the TCR beta libraries. With TRBV1-TRBV30 forward primers and a C-beta reverse primer, the first two PCR rounds were run for about 10 cycles each. From the multiplex PCR reads, TCRdb called clonotypes with MiXCR, one entry per CDR3 protein. The sample yields nearly 200,000 distinct CDR3 sequences, approximately 65% seen once. The researchers obtained blood RNA from unsorted whole blood and also extracted germline DNA. Sequencing was performed on peripheral blood. Receptors were obtained from a woman aged 55-70 years with primary liver carcinoma and hepatitis B virus infection.

About this clonotype: A read error may produce the germline difference seen at one junction end. The chain recombines TRBV29-1 with TRBJ1-4; D unclear. The CDR3 totals 13 residues. Germline loops: CDR1 SQVTM, CDR2 ANQGSEA. The CDR3 is CSIEGQHVGKLFF. As DNA, the CDR3 is TGTAGCATTGAAGGCCAACACGTAGGAAAACTGTTTTTT. The entire variable domain, with the rest obtained from reference TRBV29-1 and TRBJ1-4, is as follows: SAVISQKPSRDICQRGTSLTIQCQVDSQVTMMFWYRQQPGQSLTLIATANQGSEATYESGFVIDKFPISRPNLTFSTLTVSNMSPEDSSIYLCSIEGQHVGKLFFGSGTQLSVL.

As to this clonotype: The junction shows a germline mismatch at one end, possibly a read error. The V gene is TRBV11-2, the J gene TRBJ2-5; D is possibly TRBD2 (5 bases). Germline loops: CDR1 SGHAT, CDR2 FQNNGV. This CDR3 region has 13 residues. The CDR3 DNA reads TGTGTCAGCAGCTCTCGGATGGGAGAGACCCAGTATTTC. Protein product: CVSSSRMGETQYF.

This clonotype was seen ten or more times. The CDR3 loop reads CASSWGQGNSPLHF. The CDR3 DNA sequence: TGTGCCAGCAGCTGGGGACAGGGGAATTCACCCCTCCACTTT. The genes are TRBV5-4 and TRBJ1-6; 10 bases fit TRBD1. V gave up 3 bases and J gave up 7 bases; unmatched junction bases: 1. Germline V lookup: CDR1 SGHNT, CDR2 YYREEE (reference sequence). This CDR3 has 14 residues.

On this clonotype itself: Since no conserved phenylalanine or tryptophan closes the CDR3, a read error is the likely cause. The chain is built from TRBV11-1 and TRBJ2-7, with a possible D match to TRBD2 (6 bases). Germline values: CDR1 SGHAT, CDR2 FQDESV (reference sequence). The CDR3 extends over 15 amino acids. Trimming removed 1 base at V and 7 bases at J, with 17 bases between. CDR3 nucleotide sequence: TGTGCCAGCAGCTTAGGGGGACTCCTAAAGGGAGAGCAGTACTTG. Translation: CASSLGGLLKGEQYL.

About this clonotype itself: This may come from a read error, since a much larger clone is one base off. J is TRBJ2-3 and V is TRBV5-5; D is unclear. Germline CDR1 is SGHKS and CDR2 is YYEKEE (reference sequence). This CDR3 comprises 13 residues. Here the CDR3 reads CASSPASTDAQYF. The DNA for the CDR3 is TGTGCCAGCAGCCCCGCGAGCACAGATGCGCAGTATTTT. The variable domain in full, completed from reference TRBV5-5 and TRBJ2-3, reads DAGVTQSPTHLIKTRGQQVTLRCSPISGHKSVSWYQQVLGQGPQFIFQYYEKEERGRGNFPDRFSARQFPNYSSELNVNALLLGDSALYLCASSPASTDAQYFGPGTRLTVL.

For this clonotype: Being one base from a much bigger clone, this may be a read error. The chain employs TRBV14 and TRBJ1-4, with 7 bases identical to TRBD1. This CDR3 has 15 residues. Germline CDR1 reads SGHDN; CDR2 reads FVKESK. The DNA of the CDR3 is TGTGTCAGCAGCCGGCAGGGGGGTGCTAATGAAAAACTGTTTTTT. Translated, it gives CVSSRQGGANEKLFF.

Concerning this clonotype itself: The junction departs from the called germline gene at one end, perhaps through a read error. The rearrangement uses TRBV6-5 and TRBJ2-3; 8 bases map to TRBD1. This CDR3 contains 15 residues. Germline CDR1 MNHEY, CDR2 SVGAGI. This CDR3 reads CASSPRDRRSDAQYF. For the CDR3, the DNA is TGTGCTAGCAGTCCCCGGGACAGGCGAAGCGATGCGCAGTATTTT.

The chain combines TRBV5-1 with TRBJ2-1, with D uncertain. V lost 5 bases and J lost 6, with 21 bases in between. This CDR3 is 16 amino acids long. Germline V gene data show CDR1 as SGHRS and CDR2 as YFSETQ. CDR3 DNA: TGCGCCAGCAGTTATTACTCCCACTCAACCTGCAATGAGCAGTTCTTC. Encoded protein: CASSYYSHSTCNEQFF.

Concerning this clonotype itself: A read error may explain this, as a much larger clone is one base away. The chain employs TRBV14 and TRBJ2-7; 8 positions match TRBD1. The CDR3 loop spans 16 amino acids. Germline V CDR1 and CDR2: SGHDN, FVKESK. V lost 2 bases, J lost 2 bases, and 8 bases stayed unmatched. The CDR3 coding sequence is TGTGCCAGCAGCCAACTAAGACAGGGGAAAGCCTACGAGCAGTACTTC. Its translation is CASSQLRQGKAYEQYF.

A note on this clonotype: Likely a read error: the CDR3 ends without its conserved phenylalanine or tryptophan. V and J are TRBV11-2 and TRBJ2-5, with no clear D. In germline, CDR1 is SGHAT, CDR2 FQNNGV. This CDR3 contains 12 residues. CDR3 DNA sequence: TGTGCCACCAGCTTAGATAGGGAGACCCAGTACTCC. Its translation: CATSLDRETQYS.